The source of this T cell receptor (beta chain) is a study of CD8 T cells in Susac syndrome. This clonotype appeared once. The CDR3 loop spans 14 amino acids. V lost 7 bases to trimming and J lost 2 bases; unmatched junction nucleotides: 7. The germline V gene has CDR1 DFQATT and CDR2 SNEGSKA (reference sequence). Random-hexamer reverse transcription was applied to roughly 0.5 to 1 ug RNA. MiXCR, applied by TCRdb to the immunoSEQ multiplex PCR reads, yields one record per CDR3 protein. The data hold under 550,000 distinct CDR3 sequences, with approximately 85% observed a single time. The chain has TRBV20-1 and TRBJ2-1, with 8 bases fitting TRBD1. This clonotype was obtained from a human donor with multiple sclerosis. Sequenced sample: CD8+ T cells from PBMCs. The DNA of the CDR3 is TGCAGTGTTCCAACAGGGGGGACCTACAATGAGCAGTTCTTC. Translation: CSVPTGGTYNEQFF.